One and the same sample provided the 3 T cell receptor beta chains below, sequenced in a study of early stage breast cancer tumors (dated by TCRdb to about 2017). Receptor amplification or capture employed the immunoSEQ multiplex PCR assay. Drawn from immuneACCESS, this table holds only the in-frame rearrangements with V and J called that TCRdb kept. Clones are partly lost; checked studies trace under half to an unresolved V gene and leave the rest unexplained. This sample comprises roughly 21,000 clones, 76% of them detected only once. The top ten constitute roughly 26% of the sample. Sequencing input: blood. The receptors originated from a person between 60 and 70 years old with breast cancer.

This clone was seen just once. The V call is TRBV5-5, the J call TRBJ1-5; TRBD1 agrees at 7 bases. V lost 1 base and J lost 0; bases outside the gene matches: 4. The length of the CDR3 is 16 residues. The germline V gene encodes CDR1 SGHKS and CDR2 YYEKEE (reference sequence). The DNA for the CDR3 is TGTGCCAGCAGCTTGTCGGGACAGTATAGCAATCAGCCCCAGCATTTT. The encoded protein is CASSLSGQYSNQPQHF. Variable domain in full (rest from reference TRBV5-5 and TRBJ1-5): DAGVTQSPTHLIKTRGQQVTLRCSPISGHKSVSWYQQVLGQGPQFIFQYYEKEERGRGNFPDRFSARQFPNYSSELNVNALLLGDSALYLCASSLSGQYSNQPQHFGDGTRLSIL.

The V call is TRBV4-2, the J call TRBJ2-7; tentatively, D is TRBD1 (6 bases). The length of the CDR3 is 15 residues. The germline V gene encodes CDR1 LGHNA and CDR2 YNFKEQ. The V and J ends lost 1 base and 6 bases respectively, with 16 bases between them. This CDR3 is CASSQAHRDRGEQYF. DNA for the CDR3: TGTGCCAGCAGCCAAGCTCACAGGGACCGTGGCGAGCAGTACTTC.

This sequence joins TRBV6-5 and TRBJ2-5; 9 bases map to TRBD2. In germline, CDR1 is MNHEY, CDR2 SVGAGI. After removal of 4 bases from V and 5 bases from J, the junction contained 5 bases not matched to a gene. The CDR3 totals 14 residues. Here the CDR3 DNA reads TGTGCCAGCAGTTTAGCGGGAGCTCTTGAGACCCAGTACTTC. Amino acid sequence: CASSLAGALETQYF.